The clone carrying this T cell receptor beta chain was observed a handful of times. Its antigen is unidentified. The use of a sample-barcoded 5' primer and a J-beta primer mix characterized a second PCR of roughly 6 to 11 cycles. TCRdb passed the 5' RACE reads through MiXCR, listing each CDR3 protein once. The repertoire holds more than 1.4 million distinct CDR3 sequences, with around two fifths as singletons. Per the germline V gene, CDR1 is ENHRY and CDR2 is SYGVKD. CDR3 size: 13 residues. V was shortened by 6 bases and J by 5 bases, with 13 bases between the two germline ends. Total RNA amounts of at least 6 micrograms were extracted per sample. This entry comes from a study of blood T cells in healthy people across ages. Notes on the study in general: Estimated diversity that came from one million T cells was considered an underestimate. The study lacked donor CMV status, which possibly confounded expanded clonotype changes.

The gene calls are TRBV10-3 and TRBJ2-5, with D maybe TRBD2 (6 bases). This receptor was obtained from a woman aged 18-30 years in good health. The sample was blood. The CDR3, as DNA: TGTGCCATCAGCCGGGAGTTCGGGGAGACCCAGTACTTC. Translation gives CAISREFGETQYF.